This TCR beta chain was identified during a study of blood T cells in healthy people across ages. Study results and caveats: The study regarded diversity estimates from one million T cells as underestimates. Donor CMV infection status was unknown, possibly confounding age-related changes in expanded clonotypes. Roughly linearly, TCR beta diversity per million T cells fell as age increased.

To note about this clonotype: Its specificity is unknown.

Primers used in a second PCR of about 7 to 12 cycles were a sample-barcoded 5' primer and a J-beta primer mix. Each CDR3 protein is one row after TCRdb ran MiXCR on the 5' RACE reads. Here the sample spans about 730,000 distinct CDR3 sequences, approximately 39% being singletons. Germline lookup yields CDR1 MNHNY and CDR2 SVGAGI (reference sequence). The CDR3 contains 16 residues. This chain connects TRBV6-6 to TRBJ2-4; TRBD1 matches 7 bases. The J call may be incorrect, as the DNA end agrees better with TRBJ2-7. Sequenced: blood. The sequence came from a woman between 55 and 75 years old in good health. The CDR3 loop is CASSPGRRQGSYEQYF. The CDR3 region has the DNA TGTGCCAGCAGTCCCGGCAGGCGACAGGGATCCTACGAGCAGTACTTC.